This passage covers 17 T cell receptor beta chains from one sample sequenced in a study of CD8 T cells in Susac syndrome. Random hexamers served to reverse transcribe about 0.45 to 1 ug RNA. TCRdb recomputed calls from the immunoSEQ multiplex PCR reads with MiXCR, one row per CDR3 protein. Seen here are about 210,000 distinct CDR3 sequences, 85% to 95% observed once, and the top ten hold 0.082%. Input material: CD4+ T cells from PBMCs. Receptors originate from a human donor with multiple sclerosis.

V is TRBV30 and J is TRBJ1-2; no definite D call. The V gene lost 4 bases and the J gene lost 4 bases, with 10 bases spanning the gap. The CDR3 is 12 residues long. Per germline, CDR1 GTSNPN and CDR2 SVGIG (reference sequence). For the CDR3, the DNA is TGTGCCTGGAAAACAGTTGTCTATGGCTACACCTTC. Amino acids: CAWKTVVYGYTF.

The rearrangement uses TRBV3-1 and TRBJ2-7; D call uncertain. CDR3 length: 14 residues. Trimming pared 2 bases from V and 3 bases from J, leaving 11 bases between. In germline, CDR1 is LGHDT, CDR2 YNNKEL (reference sequence). The CDR3 loop reads CASSQYQDNYEQYF. The CDR3 DNA sequence: TGTGCCAGCAGCCAATACCAGGATAACTACGAGCAGTACTTC.

The chain combines TRBV7-2 with TRBJ2-7, with TRBD2 matching over 7 bases. Unmatched junction bases numbered 6, after V lost 5 bases and J lost 2 bases. The CDR3 has 14 amino acids. Germline lookup yields CDR1 SGHTA and CDR2 FQGNSA. CDR3 sequence: CASSPREGPYEQYV. DNA for the CDR3: TGTGCCAGCAGCCCCAGGGAGGGACCCTACGAGCAGTACGTC.

The chain combines TRBV11-1 with TRBJ2-5; 8 positions agree with TRBD1. Germline V lookup: CDR1 SGHAT, CDR2 FQDESV (reference sequence). CDR3 length: 13 residues. Germline trimming cut 3 bases from V and 5 bases from J; bases unmatched to any gene: 2. CDR3 loop: CASSLGQVETQYF. DNA of the CDR3: TGTGCCAGCAGCTTGGGACAGGTCGAGACCCAGTACTTC.

The chain is built from TRBV2 and TRBJ1-5; 8 nucleotides match TRBD1. This CDR3 has 14 residues. V shed 5 bases, J shed 5 bases, and the junction held 5 bases outside the gene matches. The germline gives CDR1 SNHLY, CDR2 FYNNEI. The CDR3 DNA reads as TGTGCCAGCAGTCCCGGACAGGGCGATCAGCCCCAGCATTTT. As protein: CASSPGQGDQPQHF.

The V and J genes are TRBV29-1 and TRBJ1-2; weak D call: TRBD1 (6 bases). Germline CDR1 SQVTM, CDR2 ANQGSEA. Trimming took 6 bases from V and 4 from J, leaving 18 bases between them. The CDR3 runs to 14 residues. The CDR3 is CSVDAVRGSYGYTF. DNA of the CDR3: TGCAGCGTGGATGCCGTGAGGGGGTCCTATGGCTACACCTTC. Based on the CDR3 plus reference TRBV29-1 and TRBJ1-2, the full variable domain is SAVISQKPSRDICQRGTSLTIQCQVDSQVTMMFWYRQQPGQSLTLIATANQGSEATYESGFVIDKFPISRPNLTFSTLTVSNMSPEDSSIYLCSVDAVRGSYGYTFGSGTRLTVV.

The rearrangement uses TRBV5-1 and TRBJ2-1, with 7 bases aligning to TRBD2. Germline-derived CDR1 and CDR2 are SGHRS and YFSETQ. This CDR3 region has 11 residues. The ends lost 0 bases at V and 12 bases at J; junction bases unmatched: 0. The CDR3 bases are TGCGCCAGCAGCTTGGCGGGGGGGCAGTTCTTC. This gives the protein CASSLAGGQFF.

V is TRBV20-1 and J is TRBJ2-7; 8 bases match TRBD1. The CDR3 totals 12 residues. V gave up 8 bases and J gave up 7 bases; unmatched junction bases: 10. From germline, CDR1 is DFQATT and CDR2 SNEGSKA (reference sequence). CDR3 sequence reads: CSPKTHRGEQYF. CDR3 DNA sequence: TGCAGTCCCAAGACCCACAGGGGGGAGCAGTACTTC.

This sequence joins TRBV5-1 and TRBJ2-3, with 8 nucleotides matching TRBD1. The CDR3 covers 16 residues. CDR1 SGHRS and CDR2 YFSETQ come from the germline V gene. The J segment lost 1 base and the V segment lost 2 bases, leaving 6 bases of the junction unmatched. The DNA for the CDR3 is TGCGCCAGCAGCTTTACCGGGACAGGAGGCACAGATACGCAGTATTTT. Translation: CASSFTGTGGTDTQYF.

The gene calls are TRBV25-1 and TRBJ1-6; a weak D match, TRBD1 (6 bases). This CDR3 is built from 13 residues. The germline V gene encodes CDR1 MGHDK and CDR2 SYGVNS. The germline V and J ends were trimmed by 7 bases and 10 bases, with 14 bases remaining between them. The CDR3 here is CASTARGGSPLHF. In DNA, the CDR3 is TGTGCCAGCACAGCCAGGGGTGGGTCACCCCTCCACTTT.

The chain uses TRBV6-6 and TRBJ2-3, with TRBD2 identical over 9 bases. Germline-derived CDR1 and CDR2 are MNHNY and SVGAGI (reference sequence). The CDR3 sequence is 14 residues long. With V trimmed by 11 bases and J by 2 bases, 8 bases remained unmatched. The CDR3 region is CASAAGGATDTQYF. The CDR3 DNA sequence: TGTGCCTCGGCGGCGGGGGGGGCCACAGATACGCAGTATTTT.

The V and J genes are TRBV2 and TRBJ2-5; TRBD1 or TRBD2 may be the D gene (5 bases each). This CDR3 region has 15 residues. V lost 6 bases and J lost 5, with 19 bases in between. Germline loops: CDR1 SNHLY, CDR2 FYNNEI. This CDR3 is CASSSNWGSGETQYF. The CDR3 DNA reads as TGTGCCAGCAGCTCAAATTGGGGGTCCGGGGAGACCCAGTACTTC.

The chain links TRBV6-2 or TRBV6-3 to TRBJ2-3; a possible D gene is TRBD1 (5 bases). V lost 8 bases to trimming and J lost 3 bases, with 9 bases between them. Per the germline V gene, CDR1 is MNHEY and CDR2 is SVGEGT. CDR3 length: 12 amino acids. CDR3 nucleotide sequence: TGTGCCAGCGCCTCAGGGACAGATACGCAGTATTTT. This gives the protein CASASGTDTQYF.

The chain recombines TRBV2 with TRBJ2-1; D is ambiguous. Looked up from germline, CDR1 is SNHLY and CDR2 is FYNNEI. V lost 4 bases, J lost 8 bases, and 9 bases lay in between. The CDR3 sequence is 12 residues long. The CDR3 DNA follows: TGTGCCAGCAGTGGCTTACCGGATGAGCAGTTCTTC. It is translated as CASSGLPDEQFF. Using reference TRBV2 and TRBJ2-1 for the parts outside the CDR3, the full variable domain is EPEVTQTPSHQVTQMGQEVILRCVPISNHLYFYWYRQILGQKVEFLVSFYNNEISEKSEIFDDQFSVERPDGSNFTLKIRSTKLEDSAMYFCASSGLPDEQFFGPGTRLTVL.

The DNA for the CDR3 is TGTGCCAGCACCAAACTCCGAGACACAAGCTCTGGAAACACCATATATTTT. As protein: CASTKLRDTSSGNTIYF. The chain carries TRBV7-9 and TRBJ1-3; no definite D call. CDR3 length: 17 amino acids. The V end was cut by 7 bases, the J end by 0 bases, with 19 bases between. The germline CDR1 and CDR2 sequences are SEHNR and FQNEAQ (reference sequence).

The chain couples TRBV11-3 to TRBJ1-5; D is ambiguous. CDR1 and CDR2 (germline): SGHNT, YENEEA. With 0 bases removed from V and 4 bases from J, the gap between germline ends came to 4 bases. The CDR3 runs to 13 residues. CDR3 sequence (DNA): TGTGCCAGCAGCTTAGAGGAGAATCAGCCCCAGCATTTT. This translates into CASSLEENQPQHF.

The chain couples TRBV20-1 to TRBJ2-7; 9 bases are a match to TRBD1. The V gene's germline CDR1 is DFQATT and CDR2 SNEGSKA (reference sequence). The CDR3 is 11 amino acids. The CDR3 DNA sequence: TGCAGCTTACAGGGGGCGGGTGAGCAGTACTTC. Amino acids: CSLQGAGEQYF.